This paragraph reports one T cell receptor beta chain. The sample has other DNA sequences that encode this CDR3 too. CDR1 is SGHRS and CDR2 is YFSETQ in the germline V gene. This CDR3 region has 14 residues. V was pared by 7 bases and J by 0 bases, with 8 bases between. Clones were sequenced by immunoSEQ multiplex PCR, and TCRdb holds only the in-frame ones, with some missing. The sample yields just over 300,000 clones, 70% to 90% seen once. This specimen belongs to a study of blood T cell repertoires in COVID-19. Study in general: The cDNA or gDNA used as material had been derived from T cells, B-cell-depleted T cells, or PBMCs.

Participant ages covered about 18 to 89 years across 20 to 30 US areas. The chain employs TRBV5-1 and TRBJ2-6; D is unresolved. This sequence was found in a man aged 25 to 45 who had recovered from COVID-19. The sample taken for sequencing was PBMCs or T cells enriched from blood (not recorded which). Here the CDR3 reads CASSESSGANVLTF. The CDR3 coding sequence is TGCGCCAGCTCGGAGAGCTCTGGGGCCAACGTCCTGACTTTC.